The text below deals with one TCR beta chain. What it binds is unknown. This sample was taken from a study of T cell responses to AZD1222 COVID-19 vaccine. Across the study: Second-dose recipients at about 4 or about 12 weeks were treated as one pooled group. Study-level points and caveats: Reports indicate that nearly half of spike-specific TCRs are directed at unmutated variant regions. The peak T cell response came first, and repertoires were sampled only after it.

Clones were sequenced by immunoSEQ multiplex PCR, and TCRdb holds only the in-frame ones, with some missing. The sample records tens of thousands of clones, around 84% being singletons. Germline loops: CDR1 LNHNV, CDR2 YYDKDF (reference sequence). The V end lost 0 bases, the J end lost 6 bases, and 5 bases lay between the germline ends. The CDR3 consists of 13 residues. The sequence was obtained from an adult in good health. This specimen was peripheral blood, taken on day 0 of AZD1222 vaccination. This chain connects TRBV15 to TRBJ2-2; D unresolved. The CDR3 bases are TGTGCCACCAGCAGAGAGGGTCCCGGGGAGCTGTTTTTT. It translates to CATSREGPGELFF.